These 26 T cell receptor beta chains share one sample of origin, sequenced in a study of identical twins. A single record per CDR3 protein comes from TCRdb applying MiXCR to the 5' RACE reads. The sample lists about 340,000 distinct CDR3 sequences, roughly 10% seen once, with 8% to 9.5% in the top ten. Sequenced sample: naive T cells sorted from blood. The receptors originated from a woman aged 50 to 65 in good health.

The V call is TRBV20-1, the J call TRBJ2-7; D remains unclear. CDR1 and CDR2 (germline): DFQATT, SNEGSKA (reference sequence). V lost 0 bases, J lost 4 bases, and 16 bases lay in between. The CDR3 spans 15 residues. The CDR3 here is CSARDQRRPYYEQYF. The CDR3 DNA is TGCAGTGCTAGAGATCAGAGACGGCCGTATTACGAGCAGTACTTC.

This chain links TRBV21-1 with TRBJ2-7; the listed D gene, TRBD1, was not tested against the DNA. TRBV21-1 is termed a pseudogene. CDR3 size: 14 residues. CDR3 loop: CASSKDGGTYEQYV. The CDR3 nucleotides read TGTGCCAGCAGCAAAGATGGGGGGACCTACGAGCAGTACGTC.

This chain uses TRBV4-1 with TRBJ2-7; the D is unclear. The CDR3 consists of 13 residues. The germline CDR1 and CDR2 sequences are MGHRA and YSYEKL. The ends were cut back, 4 bases at V and 0 bases at J, with 7 bases in the middle. The DNA for the CDR3 is TGCGCCAGCAGCCTTTCTAACTCCTACGAGCAGTACTTC. It is translated as CASSLSNSYEQYF.

There are a few counts of this clonotype. This sequence joins TRBV3-1 and TRBJ2-1, with D perhaps matching TRBD2 (5 bases). This CDR3 has 13 residues. With 4 bases removed from V and 7 bases from J, the gap between germline ends came to 11 bases. Germline CDR1 reads LGHDT; CDR2 reads YNNKEL (reference sequence). The CDR3 DNA follows: TGTGCCAGCAGCCCACCTGGGGAGAATGAGCAGTTCTTC. Protein: CASSPPGENEQFF.

The chain has TRBV12-3 or TRBV12-4 and TRBJ2-7; 8 positions match TRBD2. This CDR3 contains 14 residues. The V gene end was trimmed by 6 bases and the J gene end by 5 bases; junction bases not matched to a gene: 9. CDR3 loop: CASSSNGRADEQYF. In DNA, the CDR3 is TGTGCCAGCAGCTCGAACGGGAGGGCCGACGAGCAGTACTTC.

This clonotype showed up just a few times. This chain links TRBV12-3 or TRBV12-4 with TRBJ2-7; tentatively, D is TRBD1 (6 bases). This CDR3 comprises 14 residues. V dropped 1 base and J dropped 6 bases, with 13 bases sitting between them. CDR3 sequence reads: CASSLGQPGAEQYF. The CDR3 DNA reads as TGTGCCAGCAGTTTAGGACAGCCAGGGGCCGAGCAGTACTTC.

This clonotype has more than one count but fewer than ten. The genes are TRBV12-3 or TRBV12-4 and TRBJ1-5; D is possibly TRBD1 (6 bases). This CDR3 is 13 amino acids long. Trimming removed 3 bases from V and 6 bases from J, with 9 bases in between. The CDR3 DNA reads as TGTGCCAGCAGTTTCCGGGGGCTTCAGCCCCAGCATTTT. Protein product: CASSFRGLQPQHF.

The rearrangement joins TRBV4-1 to TRBJ2-6; D gene ambiguous. Deletions cut 5 bases from V and 4 bases from J, with 9 bases between. This CDR3 has 14 residues. CDR1 is MGHRA, CDR2 YSYEKL, per germline. CDR3 sequence: CASSSDAGANVLTF. The CDR3 coding sequence is TGCGCCAGCAGCTCAGACGCGGGGGCCAACGTCCTGACTTTC.

The CDR3 loop is CSARTSGSQTQYF. The CDR3 nucleotides read TGCAGTGCCCGGACTAGCGGGAGCCAGACCCAGTACTTC. This rearrangement joins TRBV20-1 to TRBJ2-5, with 13 bases matching TRBD2. The CDR3 has 13 residues. V trimming: 6 bases; J trimming: 6 bases; junction bases outside the gene matches: 4. The germline V gene has CDR1 DFQATT and CDR2 SNEGSKA (reference sequence).

This clonotype was counted a few times. V usage is TRBV28 and J usage is TRBJ2-5, with D maybe TRBD2 (5 bases). The germline CDR1 and CDR2 sequences are MDHEN and SYDVKM. CDR3 length: 12 amino acids. Trimming removed 9 bases at V and 6 bases at J, with 14 bases between. The CDR3 here is CASRQAGKTQYF. DNA of the CDR3: TGTGCCAGTAGACAAGCCGGGAAGACCCAGTACTTC. The variable domain in full, completed from reference TRBV28 and TRBJ2-5, reads DVKVTQSSRYLVKRTGEKVFLECVQDMDHENMFWYRQDPGLGLRLIYFSYDVKMKEKGDIPEGYSVSREKKERFSLILESASTNQTSMYLCASRQAGKTQYFGPGTRLLVL.

This clonotype was picked up a small number of times. The rearrangement joins TRBV14 to TRBJ2-7; the D is unclear. In germline, CDR1 is SGHDN, CDR2 FVKESK. Trimming took off 1 base at V and 2 bases at J, with 9 bases between the two ends. This CDR3 region has 14 residues. The CDR3 loop is CASSQGSLAYEQYV. CDR3 nucleotides: TGTGCCAGCAGCCAAGGATCTTTGGCCTACGAGCAGTACGTC.

This clonotype was picked up a small number of times. The chain uses TRBV5-1 and TRBJ1-2; D call uncertain. Per the germline V gene, CDR1 is SGHRS and CDR2 is YFSETQ. Trimming cost V 1 base and J 5 bases, with 9 bases left between them. The CDR3 spans 13 residues. The CDR3 DNA reads TGCGCCAGCAGCTTGACAGACCATTATGGCTACACCTTC. Protein: CASSLTDHYGYTF. Using reference TRBV5-1 and TRBJ1-2 for the parts outside the CDR3, the full variable domain is KAGVTQTPRYLIKTRGQQVTLSCSPISGHRSVSWYQQTPGQGLQFLFEYFSETQRNKGNFPGRFSGRQFSNSRSEMNVSTLELGDSALYLCASSLTDHYGYTFGSGTRLTVV.

This clonotype was observed at least ten times. The chain combines TRBV6-5 with TRBJ2-3; D may be TRBD2 (6 bases). CDR1 is MNHEY, CDR2 SVGAGI, per germline. V was trimmed by 2 bases and J by 0 bases, leaving 12 bases between them. The CDR3 extends over 16 amino acids. The CDR3 region is CASSYGAGTSTDTQYF. In DNA form, the CDR3 reads TGTGCCAGCAGTTACGGAGCAGGGACTAGCACAGATACGCAGTATTTT.

This sequence joins TRBV28 and TRBJ1-2; 10 nucleotides match TRBD1. Germline V CDR1 and CDR2: MDHEN, SYDVKM. Trimming took 8 bases from V and 2 from J; bases not matched to a gene: 11. There are 16 residues in the CDR3. The CDR3 DNA is TGTGCCAGCCTCTCTTATACGGGACAGGGGAACTATGGCTACACCTTC. It is translated as CASLSYTGQGNYGYTF.

At least ten counts were recorded for this clonotype. The V gene is TRBV29-1, the J gene TRBJ1-5; TRBD1 might be the D (6 bases). CDR1 is SQVTM and CDR2 is ANQGSEA in the germline V gene. The CDR3 length is 14 residues. Trimming took 4 bases from V and 2 from J, leaving 12 bases between them. The CDR3 loop reads CSVGGGTRNQPQHF. DNA for the CDR3: TGCAGCGTTGGGGGGGGCACCCGCAATCAGCCCCAGCATTTT.

This clonotype was seen many times. The chain couples TRBV20-1 to TRBJ1-1, with D possibly matching TRBD1 (5 bases). In germline, CDR1 is DFQATT, CDR2 SNEGSKA (reference sequence). The CDR3 runs 16 residues. With 1 base removed from V and 4 bases from J, the gap between germline ends came to 19 bases. The CDR3 nucleotides read TGCAGTGCTAGAGCTAGGTCGGGGCCCCCGCGCACTGAAGCTTTCTTT. Encoded protein: CSARARSGPPRTEAFF.

This clonotype was seen a few times. The V call is TRBV14, the J call TRBJ2-1; D is possibly TRBD2 (6 bases). The V end lost 3 bases, the J end lost 3 bases, and 9 bases lay between the germline ends. There are 14 residues in the CDR3. The germline CDR1 and CDR2 sequences are SGHDN and FVKESK. The CDR3 DNA sequence: TGTGCCAGCAGCCATGCGGGGCACTACAATGAGCAGTTCTTC. Its protein is CASSHAGHYNEQFF.

The chain couples TRBV5-1 to TRBJ1-5; D call uncertain. Trimming took off 0 bases at V and 3 bases at J, with 10 bases between the two ends. CDR3 size: 15 residues. Germline CDR1 SGHRS, CDR2 YFSETQ. CDR3 coding DNA: TGCGCCAGCAGCTTGGGAGGAGACCCCAATCAGCCCCAGCATTTT. Translated: CASSLGGDPNQPQHF.

The chain joins TRBV15 to TRBJ1-6, with 8 bases fitting TRBD1. CDR3 length: 13 residues. Germline V CDR1 and CDR2: LNHNV, YYDKDF (reference sequence). Unmatched junction bases numbered 6, after V lost 9 bases and J lost 8 bases. The CDR3 DNA sequence: TGTGCCACGAGAGGACAGGGATATTCACCCCTCCACTTT. It specifies CATRGQGYSPLHF. The full variable domain, completed using reference TRBV15 and TRBJ1-6, is DAMVIQNPRYQVTQFGKPVTLSCSQTLNHNVMYWYQQKSSQAPKLLFHYYDKDFNNEADTPDNFQSRRPNTSFCFLDIRSPGLGDTAMYLCATRGQGYSPLHFGNGTRLTVT.

The chain employs TRBV23-1 and TRBJ2-1, with 14 bases identical to TRBD2. TRBV23-1 is recorded as an ORF, its role being uncertain. V shed 3 bases, J shed 2 bases, and the junction held 12 bases outside the gene matches. The CDR3 runs 20 residues. CDR3 sequence (DNA): TGCGCCAGCAGTCAGACTAGCGGGAGGGTAGGGAATCCTCCCTACAATGAGCAGTTCTTC. Protein sequence: CASSQTSGRVGNPPYNEQFF.

This clonotype has a count of ten or more. This rearrangement joins TRBV29-1 to TRBJ2-3; D remains ambiguous. The CDR3 has 12 amino acids. V lost 5 bases and J lost 6, with 12 bases in between. In germline, CDR1 is SQVTM, CDR2 ANQGSEA. The CDR3 region has the DNA TGCAGCGTTTGGGTTGGTATTGATACGCAGTATTTT. It specifies CSVWVGIDTQYF.

This clonotype was observed a few times. The V and J genes are TRBV24-1 and TRBJ2-1; TRBD2 agrees at 11 bases. Germline lookup yields CDR1 KGHDR and CDR2 SFDVKD. The CDR3 loop spans 16 amino acids. V lost 2 bases and J lost 5; bases outside the gene matches: 4. The CDR3 DNA reads TGTGCCACCAGTGATTCCCGACTAGCGGGGCACAATGAGCAGTTCTTC. As protein: CATSDSRLAGHNEQFF.

V and J are TRBV7-8 and TRBJ2-1; 8 bases are shared with TRBD2. The CDR3 is 17 amino acids. In germline, CDR1 is SGHVS, CDR2 FQNEAQ. With V trimmed by 2 bases and J by 4 bases, 10 bases remained unmatched. CDR3 sequence: CASSLWAGGPIYNEQFF. In DNA form, the CDR3 reads TGTGCCAGCAGCTTATGGGCGGGAGGCCCAATTTACAATGAGCAGTTCTTC.

V usage is TRBV29-1 and J usage is TRBJ2-1, with 10 bases lining up with TRBD2. The germline CDR1 and CDR2 sequences are SQVTM and ANQGSEA. The CDR3 is 13 amino acids. The ends lost 6 bases at V and 4 bases at J; junction bases unmatched: 3. The CDR3 DNA reads TGCAGCGTCAGAGCGGGAGGGTACAATGAGCAGTTCTTC. It is translated as CSVRAGGYNEQFF.

This clonotype was found a few times. The rearrangement joins TRBV2 to TRBJ1-1, with TRBD1 as a possible D gene (6 bases). The CDR3 is made up of 14 amino acids. The ends were cut back, 6 bases at V and 4 bases at J, with 15 bases in the middle. Germline CDR1 and CDR2: SNHLY and FYNNEI. DNA of the CDR3: TGTGCCAGCAGCGCACAGGGAGGTAGCACTGAAGCTTTCTTT. Translating it yields CASSAQGGSTEAFF.

The chain uses TRBV5-1 and TRBJ2-2; possibly TRBD1 for D (6 bases). The CDR3 consists of 20 residues. With 4 bases removed from V and 0 bases from J, the gap between germline ends came to 25 bases. Germline CDR1 and CDR2: SGHRS and YFSETQ. CDR3 in amino acids: CASSPQWPGQTPANTGELFF. The CDR3 DNA reads as TGCGCCAGCAGCCCCCAATGGCCAGGACAGACCCCCGCGAACACCGGGGAGCTGTTTTTT.